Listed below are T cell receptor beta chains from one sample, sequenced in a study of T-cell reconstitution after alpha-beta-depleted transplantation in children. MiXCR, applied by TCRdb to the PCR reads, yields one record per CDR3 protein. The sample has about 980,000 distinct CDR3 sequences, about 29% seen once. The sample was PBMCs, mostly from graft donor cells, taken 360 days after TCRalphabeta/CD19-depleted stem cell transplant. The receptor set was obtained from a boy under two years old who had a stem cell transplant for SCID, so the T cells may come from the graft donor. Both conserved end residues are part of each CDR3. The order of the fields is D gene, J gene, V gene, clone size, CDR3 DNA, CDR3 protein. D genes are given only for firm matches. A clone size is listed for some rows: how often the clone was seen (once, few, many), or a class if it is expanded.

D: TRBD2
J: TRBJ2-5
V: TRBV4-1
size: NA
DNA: TGCGCCAGCAGCTCGACTAGCGGGTGGGAGACCCAGTACTTC
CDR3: CASSSTSGWETQYF

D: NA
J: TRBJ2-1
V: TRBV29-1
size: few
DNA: TGCAGCGTTGAAATGGGTCGAGAGCAGTTCTTC
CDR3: CSVEMGREQFF

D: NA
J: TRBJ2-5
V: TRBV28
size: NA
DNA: TGTGCCAGCAGTACCGTGGCACAGGGAAGGGGGGAGACCCAGTACTTC
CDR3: CASSTVAQGRGETQYF

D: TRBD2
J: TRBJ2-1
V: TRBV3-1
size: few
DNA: TGTGCCAGCAGCCAAGTGGGCAGGCTAGCGGGGGTGGATGAGCAGTTCTTC
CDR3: CASSQVGRLAGVDEQFF

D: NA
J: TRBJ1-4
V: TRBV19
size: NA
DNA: TGTGCCAGTAACCTCCCGGGTCGTAATGAAAAACTGTTTTTT
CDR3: CASNLPGRNEKLFF

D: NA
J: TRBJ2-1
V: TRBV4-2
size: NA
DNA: TGTGCCAGCAGCCAAGACGCCGGTCTAGGGGATGAGCAGTTCTTC
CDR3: CASSQDAGLGDEQFF

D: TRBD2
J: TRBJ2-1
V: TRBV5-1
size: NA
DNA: TGCGCCAGCAGCGGCCGTCTAGCGGGGGGCGGAAATGAGCAGTTCTTC
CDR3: CASSGRLAGGGNEQFF

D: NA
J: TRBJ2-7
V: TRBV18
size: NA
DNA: TGTGCCAGCTCACCCCACGGGTCCCCTATCTCCTACGAGCAGTACTTC
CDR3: CASSPHGSPISYEQYF

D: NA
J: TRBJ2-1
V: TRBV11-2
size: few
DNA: TGTGCCAGCACCGGCAGGACAGCTACCTACAATGAGCAGTTCTTC
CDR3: CASTGRTATYNEQFF

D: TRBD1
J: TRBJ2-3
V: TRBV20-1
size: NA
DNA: TGCAGTGCTAGCGAGATGGACAGGGACACAGATACGCAGTATTTT
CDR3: CSASEMDRDTDTQYF

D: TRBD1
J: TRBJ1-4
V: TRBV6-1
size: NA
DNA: TGTGCCAGCAGGCAGACAGGGGAGACTAATGAAAAACTGTTTTTT
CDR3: CASRQTGETNEKLFF

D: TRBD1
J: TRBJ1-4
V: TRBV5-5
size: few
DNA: TGTGCCAGCAGCGCGTCAGGGGGAGACGAAAAACTGTTTTTT
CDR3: CASSASGGDEKLFF

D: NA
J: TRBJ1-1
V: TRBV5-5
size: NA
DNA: TGTGCCAGCAGCTTGTTGGTTGTGGGTAACACTGAAGCTTTCTTT
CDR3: CASSLLVVGNTEAFF

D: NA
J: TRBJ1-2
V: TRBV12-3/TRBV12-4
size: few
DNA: TGTGCCAGCAGCCGTACAGGGTACTATGGCTACACCTTC
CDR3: CASSRTGYYGYTF

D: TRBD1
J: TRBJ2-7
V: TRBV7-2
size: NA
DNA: TGTGCCAGCAGCTTACCATTCCTGAACAGGGGCCAGGGCGAGCAGTACTTC
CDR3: CASSLPFLNRGQGEQYF

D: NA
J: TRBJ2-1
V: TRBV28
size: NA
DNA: TGTGCCAGCAATGGACGGGTTTCCTACAATGAGCAGTTCTTC
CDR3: CASNGRVSYNEQFF

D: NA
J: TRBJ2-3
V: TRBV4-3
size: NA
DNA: TGCGCCAGCAGCCAAGACTCAACCACTAGCACAGATACGCAGTATTTT
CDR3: CASSQDSTTSTDTQYF

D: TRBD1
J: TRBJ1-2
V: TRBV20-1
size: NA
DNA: TGCAGTGCTAGAGATTTGGGACAGGGGGGAAGCGGAGGCTACACCTTC
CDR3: CSARDLGQGGSGGYTF

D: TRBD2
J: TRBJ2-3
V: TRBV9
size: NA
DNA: TGTGCCAGCAGCGTAATTAGCGGGTTCACAGATACGCAGTATTTT
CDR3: CASSVISGFTDTQYF

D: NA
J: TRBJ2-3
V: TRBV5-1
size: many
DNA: TGCGCCAGCAGCTTGGAGAGGGATACGCAGTATTTT
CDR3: CASSLERDTQYF

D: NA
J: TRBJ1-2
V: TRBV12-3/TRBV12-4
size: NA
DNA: TGTGCCAGCAGTTTGTTAGGGGGAGTTGGTGGTGGCTACACCTTC
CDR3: CASSLLGGVGGGYTF

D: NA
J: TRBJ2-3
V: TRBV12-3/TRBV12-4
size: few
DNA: TGTGCCAGCAGTTTCTCTAGCGAGACAGATACGCAGTATTTT
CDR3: CASSFSSETDTQYF

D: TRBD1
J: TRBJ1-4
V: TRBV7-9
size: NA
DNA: TGTGCCAGCAGCTTAGATGGGCAGGGGGCGAATGAAAAACTGTTTTTT
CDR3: CASSLDGQGANEKLFF

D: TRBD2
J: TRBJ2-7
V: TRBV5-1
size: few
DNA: TGTGCCAGCAGCTCGGGGGGGAACGAGCAGTACTTC
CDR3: CASSSGGNEQYF

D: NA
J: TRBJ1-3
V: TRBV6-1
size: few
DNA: TGTGCCAGCAGTGCAACAGGGATGGGGGACACCATATATTTT
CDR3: CASSATGMGDTIYF

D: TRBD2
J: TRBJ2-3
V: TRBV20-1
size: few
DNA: TGCAGTGCTAGAGAGCTAGCGGGGTGGGTCGGTACGCAGTATTTT
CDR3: CSARELAGWVGTQYF

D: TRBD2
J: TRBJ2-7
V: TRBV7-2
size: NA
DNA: TGTGCCAGCAGCGTCTCTAGCGGGGCAGAAAACGGGCAGTACTTC
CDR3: CASSVSSGAENGQYF

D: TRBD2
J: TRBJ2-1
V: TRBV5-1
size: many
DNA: TGTGCCAGCAGCCTCGGGACTAGCTACAATGAGCAGTTCTTC
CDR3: CASSLGTSYNEQFF

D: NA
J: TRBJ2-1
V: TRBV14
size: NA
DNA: TGTGCCAGCAGCCAACGGCAGGGAAGAAATGAGCAGTTCTTC
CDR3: CASSQRQGRNEQFF

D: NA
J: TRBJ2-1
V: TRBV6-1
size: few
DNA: TGTGCCAGCAGTCGCCGCCGGGGCCTCTCCTACAATGAGCAGTTCTTC
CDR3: CASSRRRGLSYNEQFF

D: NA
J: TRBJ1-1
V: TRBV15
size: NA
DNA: TGTGCCACCAGCAGAGTGCCGGGGGCGGGTGAAGCTTTCTTT
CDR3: CATSRVPGAGEAFF

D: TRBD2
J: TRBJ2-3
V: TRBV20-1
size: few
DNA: TGCAGTGCGTATAGGGAGGGTCCAGATACGCAGTATTTT
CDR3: CSAYREGPDTQYF

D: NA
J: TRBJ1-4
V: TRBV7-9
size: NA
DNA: TGTGCCAGCAGCCGGGAGAGGGAAAAACTGTTTTTT
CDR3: CASSREREKLFF

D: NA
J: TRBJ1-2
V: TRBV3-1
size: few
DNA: TGTGCCACCCGGGGACGCCCTGGCGCCTATCTAAGCGGGTATGGCTACACCTTC
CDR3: CATRGRPGAYLSGYGYTF

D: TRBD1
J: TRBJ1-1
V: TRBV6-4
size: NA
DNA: TGTGCCAAGCGACAGGGGTTGAACACTGAAGCTTTCTTT
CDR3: CAKRQGLNTEAFF

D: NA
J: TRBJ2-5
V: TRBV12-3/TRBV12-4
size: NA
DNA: TGTGCCAGCAGCCTCCTAGGGGGGGGGCCCGGGACCCAGTACTTC
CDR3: CASSLLGGGPGTQYF

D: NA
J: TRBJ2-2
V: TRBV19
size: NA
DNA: TGTGCCAGTAGCCCGAACGGGTACACCGGGGAGCTGTTTTTT
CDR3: CASSPNGYTGELFF

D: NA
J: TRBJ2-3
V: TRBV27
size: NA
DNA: TGTGCCAGCAGTAAAGGGGGGCCGCGGATGAAGACAGATACGCAGTATTTT
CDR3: CASSKGGPRMKTDTQYF

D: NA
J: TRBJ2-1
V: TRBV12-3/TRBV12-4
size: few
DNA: TGTGCCAGCAGTTTATGGGGTGGGTACAATGAGCAGTTCTTC
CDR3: CASSLWGGYNEQFF

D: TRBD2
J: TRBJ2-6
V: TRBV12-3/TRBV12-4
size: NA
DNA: TGTGCCAGCCTAGCGGGGGGGCTTGGGGCCAACGTCCTGACTTTC
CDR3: CASLAGGLGANVLTF

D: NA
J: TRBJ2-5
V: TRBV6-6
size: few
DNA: TGTGCCAGCAGTTACTCGGGTCGAGAGACCCAGTACTTC
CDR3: CASSYSGRETQYF

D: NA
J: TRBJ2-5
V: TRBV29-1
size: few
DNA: TGCAGCGTAACTAGCTACGAGACCCAGTACTTC
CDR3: CSVTSYETQYF

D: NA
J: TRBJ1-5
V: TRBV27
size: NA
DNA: TGTGCCAGCAGTTCGGTCGGGGGAGGCAATCAGCCCCAGCATTTT
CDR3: CASSSVGGGNQPQHF

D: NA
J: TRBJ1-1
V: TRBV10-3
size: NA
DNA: TGTGCCATCAGTGAGTTTGGGGTTATCGAGGGGAACACTGAAGCTTTCTTT
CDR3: CAISEFGVIEGNTEAFF

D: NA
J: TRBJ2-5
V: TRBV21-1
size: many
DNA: TGTGCCAGCAGCTCTAGGCGCGGCCCCAGGCGAGAGACCCAGTACTTC
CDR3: CASSSRRGPRRETQYF

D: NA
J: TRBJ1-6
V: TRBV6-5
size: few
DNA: TGTGCCAGCGTCCTACAGGGTGTGAGTAATTCACCCCTCCACTTT
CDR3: CASVLQGVSNSPLHF

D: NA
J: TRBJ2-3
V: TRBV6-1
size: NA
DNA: TGTGCCAGCAGCCCGGGACCCCCAGCAACAGATACGCAGTATTTT
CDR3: CASSPGPPATDTQYF

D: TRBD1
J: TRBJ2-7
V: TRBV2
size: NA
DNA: TGTGCCAGCAGTGAACAGGGGGTCGAGCAGTACTTC
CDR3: CASSEQGVEQYF

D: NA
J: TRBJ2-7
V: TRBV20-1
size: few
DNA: TGCAGTGCCCTTGCGGCGTACGAGCAGTACTTC
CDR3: CSALAAYEQYF